The T cell receptor (beta chain) described here comes from a study of breast tumors, draining lymph nodes, adjacent tissues. This clonotype appeared a few times. Samples came from axillary lymph nodes draining the breast cancer. TCRdb fed the multiplex PCR reads into MiXCR, producing one record per CDR3 protein. The sample holds approximately 90,000 distinct CDR3 sequences, approximately 30% seen once. The CDR3 sequence is 14 residues long. Germline V lookup: CDR1 MNHEY, CDR2 SVGAGI. The V segment lost 10 bases and the J segment 8 bases; nucleotides outside the gene matches: 9. This chain connects TRBV6-5 to TRBJ2-1; 12 bases map to TRBD2. The sample comprised axillary lymph node tissue. The TCR was taken from a female donor with breast cancer. Some clones in this sample may be carry-over from other donors' samples. The CDR3 reads CATGPSGRAYEQFF. CDR3 nucleotides: TGTGCCACCGGACCTAGCGGGAGGGCCTATGAGCAGTTCTTC.